The 22 T cell receptor beta chains given below trace back to one sample, sequenced in a study of lymphopenia after photon versus proton radiotherapy. Data came from immunoSEQ multiplex PCR; TCRdb stores just in-frame clones and leaves some out. The sample lists tens of thousands of clones; 80% to 90% were seen once. The sample here was peripheral blood, taken from a patient treated with proton-based radiotherapy. All receptors come from a man older than 75 with esophageal cancer.

The chain links TRBV7-2 to TRBJ2-3; perhaps TRBD2 as D (6 bases). V was trimmed by 4 bases and J by 2 bases, leaving 10 bases between them. CDR1 and CDR2 from the germline V gene are SGHTA and FQGNSA. The CDR3 runs to 14 residues. CDR3 amino acids: CASSSGLVTDTQYF. As DNA, the CDR3 is TGTGCCAGCAGCTCGGGACTCGTCACAGATACGCAGTATTTT.

CDR3 DNA: TGTGCCAGCAGTGAGGCGGCAGGGCCAACCGGGGAGCTGTTTTTT. Translating it yields CASSEAAGPTGELFF. The chain has TRBV25-1 and TRBJ2-2, with a possible D match to TRBD1 (5 bases). V lost 3 bases, J lost 5 bases, and 13 bases lay in between. Germline V gene lookup returns CDR1 MGHDK and CDR2 SYGVNS. CDR3 length: 15 residues.

V is TRBV4-1 and J is TRBJ2-1; 7 bases fit TRBD2. This CDR3 spans 17 amino acids. V lost 0 bases to trimming and J lost 5 bases; unmatched junction nucleotides: 10. Germline CDR1 and CDR2: MGHRA and YSYEKL. CDR3 sequence: CASSQDDLAASNNEQFF. In DNA, the CDR3 is TGCGCCAGCAGCCAAGATGACCTAGCGGCCTCTAACAATGAGCAGTTCTTC.

Written as DNA, the CDR3 is TGCGCCAGCAGGTTAGGGACAGCGAAGTTCTACGAGCAGTACTTC. It encodes CASRLGTAKFYEQYF. J is TRBJ2-7 and V is TRBV5-1; 7 bases agree with TRBD1. In germline, CDR1 is SGHRS, CDR2 YFSETQ. The V segment lost 5 bases and the J segment 3 bases; nucleotides outside the gene matches: 11. The CDR3 spans 15 residues.

The rearrangement links TRBV2 to TRBJ1-2, with a tentative D call TRBD1 (6 bases). CDR1 SNHLY and CDR2 FYNNEI come from the germline V gene. Trimming pared 6 bases from V and 4 bases from J, leaving 18 bases between. CDR3 size: 15 residues. DNA of the CDR3: TGTGCCAGCAGCCCCAGGGGTGAGGCGGCCTATGGCTACACCTTC. The encoded protein is CASSPRGEAAYGYTF.

The rearrangement joins TRBV5-4 to TRBJ1-1; TRBD1 matches at 8 bases. V lost 3 bases, J lost 4 bases, and 5 bases stayed unmatched. CDR1 and CDR2 (germline): SGHNT, YYREEE (reference sequence). The CDR3 extends over 14 amino acids. CDR3 DNA sequence: TGTGCCAGCAGCTGGGGACAGGAGGGCACTGAAGCTTTCTTT. This sequence encodes CASSWGQEGTEAFF.

The V and J genes are TRBV12-5 and TRBJ2-5; D remains unclear. Looked up from germline, CDR1 is LGHNT and CDR2 is FRNRAP. CDR3 size: 13 residues. The V gene lost 6 bases and the J gene lost 8 bases, with 16 bases spanning the gap. The DNA of the CDR3 is TGTGCTAGTGGGTCCCTCTCCAGAGCTACCCAGTACTTC. Translating gives CASGSLSRATQYF.

This clone was detected once. V is TRBV11-2 and J is TRBJ2-1; D may be TRBD1 (6 bases). The ends were cut back, 1 base at V and 2 bases at J, with 9 bases in the middle. The CDR3 has 15 amino acids. Germline V gene data show CDR1 as SGHAT and CDR2 as FQNNGV. This chain's CDR3 is CASSLASGAYNEQFF. The CDR3 DNA is TGTGCCAGCAGCTTAGCTTCAGGGGCCTACAATGAGCAGTTCTTC. Full variable domain (remainder filled in from reference TRBV11-2 and TRBJ2-1): EAGVAQSPRYKIIEKRQSVAFWCNPISGHATLYWYQQILGQGPKLLIQFQNNGVVDDSQLPKDRFSAERLKGVDSTLKIQPAKLEDSAVYLCASSLASGAYNEQFFGPGTRLTVL.

The chain carries TRBV7-3 and TRBJ2-5, with D perhaps being TRBD1 or TRBD2 (5 bases each). Germline assignment: CDR1 SGHTA and CDR2 FQGTGA. V shed 0 bases and J shed 3 bases, with 5 bases lying between them. This CDR3 contains 13 residues. CDR3 protein: CASSLTGEETQYF. CDR3 in DNA: TGTGCCAGCAGCTTAACGGGGGAAGAGACCCAGTACTTC.

This chain links TRBV27 with TRBJ1-1; D possibly corresponds to TRBD1 (5 bases). V lost 6 bases to trimming and J lost 3 bases, with 11 bases between them. From germline, CDR1 is MNHEY and CDR2 SMNVEV (reference sequence). This CDR3 is built from 13 residues. This CDR3 is CASSHGTHTEAFF. CDR3 sequence (DNA): TGTGCCAGCAGCCATGGGACCCACACTGAAGCTTTCTTT.

The rearrangement links TRBV29-1 to TRBJ2-7, with TRBD2 identical over 15 bases. V shed 5 bases, J shed 7 bases, and the junction held 9 bases outside the gene matches. The CDR3 is 15 amino acids. Germline V lookup: CDR1 SQVTM, CDR2 ANQGSEA. The CDR3: CSVNSGTSGRLEQYF. The CDR3 region has the DNA TGCAGCGTTAACTCCGGGACTAGCGGGAGGCTTGAGCAGTACTTC.

The V and J genes are TRBV7-3 and TRBJ2-6; D is unclear. This CDR3 comprises 15 residues. Trimming took 5 bases from V and 1 from J, leaving 9 bases between them. Germline V CDR1 and CDR2: SGHTA, FQGTGA. CDR3 DNA: TGTGCCAGCAGCCCCTCCCTATCTGGGGCCAACGTCCTGACTTTC. This codes for CASSPSLSGANVLTF. The variable domain in full, with the rest retrieved from reference TRBV7-3 and TRBJ2-6, is GAGVSQTPSNKVTEKGKYVELRCDPISGHTALYWYRQSLGQGPEFLIYFQGTGAADDSGLPNDRFFAVRPEGSVSTLKIQRTERGDSAVYLCASSPSLSGANVLTFGAGSRLTVL.

This sequence joins TRBV30 and TRBJ2-5; possibly TRBD1 for D (5 bases). The DNA matches TRBJ2-7 better at its end, which makes the J call doubtful. Germline loops: CDR1 GTSNPN, CDR2 SVGIG (reference sequence). The CDR3 loop spans 12 amino acids. The DNA of the CDR3 is TGTGCCTGGAAAGGGGCCTCCTACGAGCAGTACTTC. Amino acid sequence: CAWKGASYEQYF.

This sequence joins TRBV19 and TRBJ2-1, with D uncertain. From germline, CDR1 is LNHDA and CDR2 SQIVND (reference sequence). Between the trimmed V and J ends, which lost 2 bases and 6 bases, there was a span of 8 bases. CDR3 length: 13 residues. The CDR3 loop is CASSIRQINEQFF. Here the CDR3 DNA reads TGTGCCAGTAGTATACGGCAGATCAATGAGCAGTTCTTC. The variable domain in full, completed from reference TRBV19 and TRBJ2-1, reads DGGITQSPKYLFRKEGQNVTLSCEQNLNHDAMYWYRQDPGQGLRLIYYSQIVNDFQKGDIAEGYSVSREKKESFPLTVTSAQKNPTAFYLCASSIRQINEQFFGPGTRLTVL.

This CDR3 is CASRFGVWDRDSEAFF. The CDR3 DNA follows: TGTGCCAGCAGATTTGGGGTGTGGGACAGGGACAGTGAAGCTTTCTTT. This chain uses TRBV7-9 with TRBJ1-1; 9 nucleotides agree with TRBD1. The CDR3 length is 16 residues. The V and J ends lost 6 bases and 7 bases, in that order; junction bases with no gene match: 15. Per germline, CDR1 SEHNR and CDR2 FQNEAQ (reference sequence).

The chain combines TRBV19 with TRBJ1-5, with a weak D call TRBD1 (6 bases). Germline CDR1 is LNHDA and CDR2 is SQIVND (reference sequence). V gave up 7 bases and J gave up 4 bases, with 29 bases separating them. The CDR3 runs to 19 residues. CDR3 in DNA: TGTGCCAGTAACAACTTTCTCGGGGCAGGGGTATTTGGAAATCAGCCCCAGCATTTT. Encoded protein: CASNNFLGAGVFGNQPQHF.

The V gene is TRBV4-3, the J gene TRBJ2-7; no reliable D call. Germline V CDR1 and CDR2: LGHNA, YSLEER. Trimming pared 1 base from V and 0 bases from J, leaving 7 bases between. The CDR3 loop spans 14 amino acids. This CDR3 reads CASSQVYSSYEQYF. The CDR3 DNA reads as TGCGCCAGCAGCCAAGTGTACAGCTCCTACGAGCAGTACTTC.

The genes are TRBV5-6 and TRBJ1-1; D is undetermined. CDR1 and CDR2 (germline): SGHDT, YYEEEE. The CDR3 contains 14 residues. Between the trimmed V and J ends, which lost 1 base and 4 bases, there was a span of 11 bases. The DNA of the CDR3 is TGTGCCAGCAGCTTGTCGGGTTCGGGCACTGAAGCTTTCTTT. Residues: CASSLSGSGTEAFF.

This clone was observed a handful of times. The chain has TRBV5-1 and TRBJ2-1, with TRBD1 identical over 9 bases. Losses at the gene ends were 4 bases for V and 1 base for J; bases not matched to a gene: 6. Germline loops: CDR1 SGHRS, CDR2 YFSETQ. The CDR3 runs to 16 residues. CDR3 protein: CASSPAGTGSYNEQFF. CDR3 sequence (DNA): TGCGCCAGCAGCCCCGCCGGGACAGGGTCCTACAATGAGCAGTTCTTC.

V is TRBV19 and J is TRBJ2-5, with D perhaps TRBD2 (6 bases). The end of the DNA aligns better with TRBJ2-7, so the J call may be wrong. This CDR3 comprises 14 residues. Germline-derived CDR1 and CDR2 are LNHDA and SQIVND (reference sequence). CDR3 sequence: CASSIAGGPYEQYF. CDR3 bases: TGTGCCAGTAGTATAGCCGGGGGACCCTACGAGCAGTACTTC.

The chain combines TRBV19 with TRBJ2-2, with unresolved D. CDR1 and CDR2 (germline): LNHDA, SQIVND (reference sequence). The CDR3 totals 13 residues. The ends were cut back, 0 bases at V and 8 bases at J, with 7 bases in the middle. CDR3: CASSIDRAGELFF. CDR3 bases: TGTGCCAGTAGTATAGATAGAGCAGGGGAGCTGTTTTTT.

This clone was detected once. The chain is built from TRBV7-3 and TRBJ1-6; 11 bases are shared with TRBD1. V dropped 3 bases and J dropped 9; count of bases not matched to a gene: 1. Germline CDR1 reads SGHTA; CDR2 reads FQGTGA. This CDR3 is built from 14 residues. CDR3 nucleotide sequence: TGTGCCAGCAGCTTGGGACAGGGGGTTTCACCCCTCCACTTT. Translation gives CASSLGQGVSPLHF. The variable domain in full, completed from reference TRBV7-3 and TRBJ1-6, reads GAGVSQTPSNKVTEKGKYVELRCDPISGHTALYWYRQSLGQGPEFLIYFQGTGAADDSGLPNDRFFAVRPEGSVSTLKIQRTERGDSAVYLCASSLGQGVSPLHFGNGTRLTVT.